A single sample is the source of the 6 T cell receptor beta chains below, sequenced in a study of blood T cell repertoires in COVID-19. The assay was immunoSEQ multiplex PCR, and TCRdb's table has in-frame clones only and misses some. The sample lists 200,000 to 250,000 clones; approximately 90% were seen once. The sequencing sample was made of PBMCs or T cells enriched from blood (not recorded which). The origin of the receptors is a woman in her 30s who had recovered from COVID-19.

This rearrangement joins TRBV3-1 (or the pseudogene TRBV3-2) to TRBJ2-7; D unresolved. Per the germline V gene, CDR1 is LGHDT and CDR2 is YNNKEL (reference sequence). This CDR3 comprises 10 residues. The V gene lost 8 bases and the J gene lost 5 bases, with 7 bases spanning the gap. This CDR3 is CASGTHEQYF. The CDR3 coding sequence is TGTGCCAGCGGCACCCACGAGCAGTACTTC.

The chain combines TRBV7-2 with TRBJ2-7; 9 bases map to TRBD1. The CDR3 contains 15 residues. Germline loops: CDR1 SGHTA, CDR2 FQGNSA. The J segment lost 2 bases and the V segment lost 4 bases, leaving 6 bases of the junction unmatched. CDR3 bases: TGTGCCAGCAGCTCATTGGGACAGGGCCCCTACGAGCAGTACTTC. Amino acids: CASSSLGQGPYEQYF.

The chain combines TRBV18 with TRBJ2-7; possible D gene TRBD1, 5 bases. Germline CDR1 KGHSH, CDR2 LQKENI. The CDR3 totals 14 residues. V was cut by 3 bases and J by 2 bases, with 11 bases left in between. The CDR3 is CASSPLRETYEQYF. The DNA for the CDR3 is TGTGCCAGCTCACCGCTCAGGGAAACCTACGAGCAGTACTTC.

The chain combines TRBV7-8 with TRBJ2-2; the D is unclear. This CDR3 spans 14 amino acids. V lost 1 base, J lost 4 bases, and 7 bases lay in between. Germline loops: CDR1 SGHVS, CDR2 FQNEAQ. This CDR3 is CASSLVTVTGELFF. As DNA, the CDR3 is TGTGCCAGCAGCTTAGTAACAGTCACCGGGGAGCTGTTTTTT.

Notes on this clone: Other DNA sequences within the sample encode an identical CDR3. This chain connects TRBV14 to TRBJ2-1; 7 nucleotides align to TRBD2. CDR3 length: 14 residues. Germline trimming cut 0 bases from V and 4 bases from J; bases unmatched to any gene: 0. Germline CDR1 reads SGHDN; CDR2 reads FVKESK. This CDR3 reads CASSQDGGYNEQFF. The DNA of the CDR3 is TGTGCCAGCAGCCAAGACGGGGGGTACAATGAGCAGTTCTTC.

The J gene is TRBJ2-7, the V gene TRBV12-3 or TRBV12-4; 8 positions match TRBD1. This CDR3 region has 13 residues. Trimming removed 5 bases from V and 6 bases from J; junction bases left unmatched: 6. The CDR3 reads CASSQDRDAEQYF. Written as DNA, the CDR3 is TGTGCCAGCAGTCAGGACAGGGACGCCGAGCAGTACTTC.